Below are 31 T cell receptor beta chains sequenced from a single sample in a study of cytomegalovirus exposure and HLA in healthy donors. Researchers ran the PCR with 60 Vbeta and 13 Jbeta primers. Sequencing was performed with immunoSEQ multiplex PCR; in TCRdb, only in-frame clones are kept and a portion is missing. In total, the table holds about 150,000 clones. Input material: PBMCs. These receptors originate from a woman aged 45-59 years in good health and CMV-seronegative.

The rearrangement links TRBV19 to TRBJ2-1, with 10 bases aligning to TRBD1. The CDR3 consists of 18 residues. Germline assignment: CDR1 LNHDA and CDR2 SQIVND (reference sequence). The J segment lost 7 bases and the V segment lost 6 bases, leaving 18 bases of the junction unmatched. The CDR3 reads CASRPRPQTGGGVNEQFF. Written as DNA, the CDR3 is TGTGCCAGTAGACCGAGACCCCAGACAGGGGGCGGTGTAAATGAGCAGTTCTTC.

The CDR3 region is CASSSPGGRVMYEQYF. The DNA for the CDR3 is TGTGCCAGCAGCTCCCCCGGCGGGAGAGTTATGTACGAGCAGTACTTC. The chain uses TRBV5-6 and TRBJ2-7; 7 nucleotides line up with TRBD2. J gave up 4 bases and V 3 bases, and 13 bases lay outside the gene matches. The CDR3 consists of 16 residues. CDR1 and CDR2 from the germline V gene are SGHDT and YYEEEE.

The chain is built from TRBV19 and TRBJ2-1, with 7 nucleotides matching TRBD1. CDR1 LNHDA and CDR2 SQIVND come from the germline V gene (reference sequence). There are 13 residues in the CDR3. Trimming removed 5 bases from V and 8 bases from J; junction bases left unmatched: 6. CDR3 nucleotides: TGTGCCAGTAGTTCAGGGGGTTATGATGAGCAGTTCTTC. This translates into CASSSGGYDEQFF.

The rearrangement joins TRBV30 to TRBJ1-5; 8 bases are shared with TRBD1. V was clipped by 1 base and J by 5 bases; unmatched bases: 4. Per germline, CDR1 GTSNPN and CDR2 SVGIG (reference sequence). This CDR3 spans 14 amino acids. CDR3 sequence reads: CAWSDTGGYQPQHF. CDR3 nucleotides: TGTGCCTGGAGTGATACAGGGGGGTATCAGCCCCAGCATTTT. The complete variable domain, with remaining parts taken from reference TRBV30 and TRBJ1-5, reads SQTIHQWPATLVQPVGSPLSLECTVEGTSNPNLYWYRQAAGRGLQLLFYSVGIGQISSEVPQNLSASRPQDRQFILSSKKLLLSDSGFYLCAWSDTGGYQPQHFGDGTRLSIL.

DNA of the CDR3: TGTGCCAGTGACAGGGGTTCTTCCTACGAGCAGTACTTC. Translated, it gives CASDRGSSYEQYF. The rearrangement links TRBV14 to TRBJ2-7; 8 bases agree with TRBD1. The CDR3 loop spans 13 amino acids. Unmatched junction bases numbered 5, after V lost 9 bases and J lost 1 base. CDR1 is SGHDN, CDR2 FVKESK, per germline.

The CDR3 spells CAGGTGPNTGELFF. The DNA of the CDR3 is TGTGCCGGGGGGACAGGGCCTAACACCGGGGAGCTGTTTTTT. The chain joins TRBV7-2 to TRBJ2-2; the match to TRBD1 covers 9 bases. J lost 2 bases, V lost 11 bases, and 6 bases had no gene match. Per the germline V gene, CDR1 is SGHTA and CDR2 is FQGNSA. CDR3 size: 14 residues.

The DNA of the CDR3 is TGTGCCACCAGCAGAGCAACAGGGCAAGGAGGCGAGCAGTACTTC. It translates to CATSRATGQGGEQYF. This sequence joins TRBV15 and TRBJ2-7, with D tentatively TRBD1 (6 bases). From germline, CDR1 is LNHNV and CDR2 YYDKDF (reference sequence). This CDR3 has 15 amino acids. With 1 base removed from V and 6 bases from J, the gap between germline ends came to 16 bases.

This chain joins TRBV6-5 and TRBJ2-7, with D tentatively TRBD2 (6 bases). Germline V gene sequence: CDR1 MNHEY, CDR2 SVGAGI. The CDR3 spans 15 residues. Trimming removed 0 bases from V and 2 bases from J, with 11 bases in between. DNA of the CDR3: TGTGCCAGCAGTTACTCGAGTAGCGGCACCTACGAGCAGTACTTC. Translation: CASSYSSSGTYEQYF.

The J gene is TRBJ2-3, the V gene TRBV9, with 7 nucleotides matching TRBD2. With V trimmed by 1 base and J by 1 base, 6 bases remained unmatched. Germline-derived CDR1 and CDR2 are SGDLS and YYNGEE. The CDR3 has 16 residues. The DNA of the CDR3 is TGTGCCAGCAGCGTACTGAATGGGGGGGGCACAGATACGCAGTATTTT. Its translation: CASSVLNGGGTDTQYF.

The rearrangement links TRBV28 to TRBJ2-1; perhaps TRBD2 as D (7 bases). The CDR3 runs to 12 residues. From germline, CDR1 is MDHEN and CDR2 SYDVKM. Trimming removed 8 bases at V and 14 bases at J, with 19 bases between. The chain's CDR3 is CASWGLAVGEFF. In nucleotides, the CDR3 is TGTGCCAGCTGGGGGCTAGCGGTCGGGGAGTTCTTC. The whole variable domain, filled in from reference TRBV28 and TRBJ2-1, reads DVKVTQSSRYLVKRTGEKVFLECVQDMDHENMFWYRQDPGLGLRLIYFSYDVKMKEKGDIPEGYSVSREKKERFSLILESASTNQTSMYLCASWGLAVGEFFGPGTRLTVL.

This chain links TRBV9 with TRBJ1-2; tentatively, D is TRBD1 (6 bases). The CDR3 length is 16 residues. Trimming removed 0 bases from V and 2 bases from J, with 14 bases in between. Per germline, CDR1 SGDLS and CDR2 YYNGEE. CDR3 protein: CASSVGRGGKNYGYTF. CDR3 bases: TGTGCCAGCAGCGTAGGAAGAGGGGGTAAAAACTATGGCTACACCTTC.

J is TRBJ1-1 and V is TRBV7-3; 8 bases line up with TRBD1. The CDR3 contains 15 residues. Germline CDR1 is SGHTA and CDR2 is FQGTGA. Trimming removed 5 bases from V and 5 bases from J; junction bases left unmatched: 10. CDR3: CASSPAGGAGTEAFF. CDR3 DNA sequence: TGTGCCAGCAGCCCGGCAGGGGGCGCGGGGACTGAAGCTTTCTTT.

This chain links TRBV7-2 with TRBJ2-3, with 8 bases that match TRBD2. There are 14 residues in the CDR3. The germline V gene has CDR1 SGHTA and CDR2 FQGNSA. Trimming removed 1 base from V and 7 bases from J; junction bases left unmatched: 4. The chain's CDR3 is CASSLVAGGNTQYF. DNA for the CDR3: TGTGCCAGCAGCTTAGTTGCGGGAGGAAATACGCAGTATTTT.

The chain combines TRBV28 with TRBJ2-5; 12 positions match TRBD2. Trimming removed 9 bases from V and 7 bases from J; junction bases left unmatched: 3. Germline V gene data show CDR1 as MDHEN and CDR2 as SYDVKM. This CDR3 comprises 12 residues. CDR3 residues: CASSGLAGTQYF. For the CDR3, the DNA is TGTGCCAGTTCGGGACTAGCGGGGACCCAGTACTTC. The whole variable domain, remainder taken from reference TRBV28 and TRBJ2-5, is DVKVTQSSRYLVKRTGEKVFLECVQDMDHENMFWYRQDPGLGLRLIYFSYDVKMKEKGDIPEGYSVSREKKERFSLILESASTNQTSMYLCASSGLAGTQYFGPGTRLLVL.

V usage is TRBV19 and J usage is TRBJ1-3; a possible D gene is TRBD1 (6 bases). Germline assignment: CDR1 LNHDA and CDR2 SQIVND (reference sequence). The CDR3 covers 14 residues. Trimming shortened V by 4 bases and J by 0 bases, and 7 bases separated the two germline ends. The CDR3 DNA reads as TGTGCCAGTAGTACAGGGGCCTCTGGAAACACCATATATTTT. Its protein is CASSTGASGNTIYF.

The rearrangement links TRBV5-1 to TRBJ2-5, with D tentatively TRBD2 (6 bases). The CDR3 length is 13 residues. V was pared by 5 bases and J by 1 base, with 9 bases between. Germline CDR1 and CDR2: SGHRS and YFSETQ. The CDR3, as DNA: TGCGCCAGCAGTCGGGACTCCCAAGAGACCCAGTACTTC. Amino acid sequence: CASSRDSQETQYF.

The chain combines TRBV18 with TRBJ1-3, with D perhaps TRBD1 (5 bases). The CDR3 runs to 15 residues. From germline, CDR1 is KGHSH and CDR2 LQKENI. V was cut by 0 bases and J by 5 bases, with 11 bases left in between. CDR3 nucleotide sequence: TGTGCCAGCTCACCACCGCAGGGTAATAGAAACACCATATATTTT. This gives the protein CASSPPQGNRNTIYF.

CDR3 protein: CASSAYSGGLETQYF. The CDR3 DNA sequence: TGTGCCAGCAGTGCCTACTCGGGGGGGCTAGAGACCCAGTACTTC. V usage is TRBV6-1 and J usage is TRBJ2-5; 8 nucleotides agree with TRBD2. Losses at the gene ends were 4 bases for V and 4 bases for J; bases not matched to a gene: 8. The CDR3 runs to 15 residues. CDR1 and CDR2 from the germline V gene are MNHNS and SASEGT.

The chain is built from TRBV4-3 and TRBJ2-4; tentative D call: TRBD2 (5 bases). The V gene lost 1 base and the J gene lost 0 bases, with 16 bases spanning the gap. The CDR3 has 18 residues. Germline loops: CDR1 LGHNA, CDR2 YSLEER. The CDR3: CASSQGWASSIAKNIQYF. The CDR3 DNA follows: TGCGCCAGCAGCCAAGGCTGGGCTAGCTCCATAGCCAAAAACATTCAGTACTTC.

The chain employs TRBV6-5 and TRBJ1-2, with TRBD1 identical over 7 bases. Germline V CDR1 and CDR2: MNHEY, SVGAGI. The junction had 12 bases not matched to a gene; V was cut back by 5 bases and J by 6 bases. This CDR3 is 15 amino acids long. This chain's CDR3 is CASSPRDRRSNGYTF. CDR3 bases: TGTGCCAGCAGTCCCCGGGACAGAAGGTCGAATGGCTACACCTTC.

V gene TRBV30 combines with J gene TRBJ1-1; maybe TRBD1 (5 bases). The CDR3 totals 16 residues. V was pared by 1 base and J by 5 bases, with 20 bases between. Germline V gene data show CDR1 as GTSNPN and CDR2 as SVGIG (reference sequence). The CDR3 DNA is TGTGCCTGGAGTGAGTTCCTAGGGGCGCACGGAACTGAAGCTTTCTTT. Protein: CAWSEFLGAHGTEAFF.

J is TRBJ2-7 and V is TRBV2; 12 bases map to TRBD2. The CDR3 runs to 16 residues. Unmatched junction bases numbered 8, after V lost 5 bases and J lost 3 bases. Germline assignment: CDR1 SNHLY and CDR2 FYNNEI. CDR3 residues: CASSYTSGGLIYEQYF. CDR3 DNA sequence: TGTGCCAGCAGTTACACTAGCGGGGGGTTAATCTACGAGCAGTACTTC.

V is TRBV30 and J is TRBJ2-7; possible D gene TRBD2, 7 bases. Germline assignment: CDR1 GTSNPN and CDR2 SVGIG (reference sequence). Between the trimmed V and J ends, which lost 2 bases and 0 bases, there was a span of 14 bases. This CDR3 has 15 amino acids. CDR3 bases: TGTGCCTGGAGTCCGGGGGGACACTACTCCTACGAGCAGTACTTC. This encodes CAWSPGGHYSYEQYF.

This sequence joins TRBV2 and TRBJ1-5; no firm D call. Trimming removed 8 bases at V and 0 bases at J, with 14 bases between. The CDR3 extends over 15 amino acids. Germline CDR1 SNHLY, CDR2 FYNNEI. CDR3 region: CASSERQASNQPQHF. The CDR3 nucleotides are TGTGCCAGCTCAGAGCGGCAGGCTAGCAATCAGCCCCAGCATTTT.

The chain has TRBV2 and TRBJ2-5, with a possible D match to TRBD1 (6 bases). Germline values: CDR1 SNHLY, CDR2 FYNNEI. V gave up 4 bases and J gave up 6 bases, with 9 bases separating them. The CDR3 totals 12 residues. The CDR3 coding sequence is TGTGCCAGCAGTGGAGACAGGCAGACCCAGTACTTC. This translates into CASSGDRQTQYF.

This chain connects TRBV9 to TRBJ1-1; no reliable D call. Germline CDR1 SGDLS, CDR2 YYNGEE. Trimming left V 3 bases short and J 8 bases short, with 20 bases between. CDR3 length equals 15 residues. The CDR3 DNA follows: TGTGCCAGCAGCGGGCCGCGGGAGGGTCGTGCGGAAGCTTTCTTT. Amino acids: CASSGPREGRAEAFF.

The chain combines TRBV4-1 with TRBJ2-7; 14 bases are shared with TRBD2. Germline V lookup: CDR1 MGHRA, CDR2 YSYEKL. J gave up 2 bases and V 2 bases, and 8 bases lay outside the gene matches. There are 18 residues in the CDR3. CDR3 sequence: CASSQTRTSGGRAYEQYF. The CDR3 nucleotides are TGCGCCAGCAGCCAAACACGGACTAGCGGGGGGCGGGCCTACGAGCAGTACTTC.

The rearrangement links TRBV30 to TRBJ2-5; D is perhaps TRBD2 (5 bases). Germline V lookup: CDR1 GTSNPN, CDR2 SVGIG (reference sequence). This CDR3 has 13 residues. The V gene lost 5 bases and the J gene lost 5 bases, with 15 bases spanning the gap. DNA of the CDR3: TGTGCCTGGGCTGTTGGAGGTACGGAGACCCAGTACTTC. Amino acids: CAWAVGGTETQYF.

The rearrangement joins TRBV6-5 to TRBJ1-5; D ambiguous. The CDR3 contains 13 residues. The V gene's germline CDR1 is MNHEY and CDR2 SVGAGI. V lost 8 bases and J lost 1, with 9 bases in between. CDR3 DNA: TGTGCCAGCGGCCGATCAAGCAATCAGCCCCAGCATTTT. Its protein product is CASGRSSNQPQHF.

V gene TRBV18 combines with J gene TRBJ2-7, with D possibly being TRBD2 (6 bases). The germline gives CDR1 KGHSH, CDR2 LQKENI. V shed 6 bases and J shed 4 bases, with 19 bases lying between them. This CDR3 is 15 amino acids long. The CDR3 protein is CASSLPGDWAYEQYF. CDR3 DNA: TGTGCCAGCTCTCTGCCGGGGGATTGGGCTTACGAGCAGTACTTC. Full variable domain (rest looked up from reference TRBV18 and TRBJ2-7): NAGVMQNPRHLVRRRGQEARLRCSPMKGHSHVYWYRQLPEEGLKFMVYLQKENIIDESGMPKERFSAEFPKEGPSILRIQQVVRGDSAAYFCASSLPGDWAYEQYFGPGTRLTVT.

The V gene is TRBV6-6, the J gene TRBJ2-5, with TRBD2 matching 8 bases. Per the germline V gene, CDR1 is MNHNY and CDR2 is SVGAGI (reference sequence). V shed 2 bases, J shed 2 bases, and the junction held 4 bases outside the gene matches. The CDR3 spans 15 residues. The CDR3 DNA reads TGTGCCAGCAGTTACCGTAGCGGGGTACAAGAGACCCAGTACTTC. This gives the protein CASSYRSGVQETQYF.